This paragraph covers one T cell receptor beta chain sequence. What it binds is unknown. This sample is part of a study of cytomegalovirus exposure and HLA in healthy donors. Deletions cut 5 bases from V and 0 bases from J, with 14 bases between. The CDR3 runs to 15 residues. CDR1 is SGHTA and CDR2 is FQGNSA in the germline V gene. Primers included in the PCR were 60 Vbeta and 13 Jbeta primers. Assay used: immunoSEQ multiplex PCR; TCRdb lists only in-frame clones, some missing. The sample includes 100,000 to 150,000 clones, 76% of them seen just once. Study-level results: Most subjects' HLA-A and HLA-B alleles were reportedly predicted from TCR beta sequences.

V is TRBV7-2 and J is TRBJ2-7, with a possible D match to TRBD2 (5 bases). The clonotype was recovered from a female donor in good health and CMV-seropositive. The sample taken for sequencing was PBMCs. CDR3 DNA: TGTGCCAGCAGCCCTTTTGAGGGTCTCTCCTACGAGCAGTACTTC. It is translated as CASSPFEGLSYEQYF.